The source of this T cell receptor (beta chain) is a study of blood T cell repertoires in COVID-19. Study-level information: Acute and convalescent COVID-19 samples came from the United States, Italy and Spain.

This clone was seen a few times. Authors' methods: Estimation of nucleated cell counts was performed using reference gene primer amplification. The assay was immunoSEQ multiplex PCR, and TCRdb's table has in-frame clones only and misses some. That table is the source of V, J and clone size, and D and trimming were worked out from the DNA. The sample holds about 260,000 clones; approximately 87% are singletons and the top ten take about 4.6%. Germline values: CDR1 SGHTA, CDR2 FQGNSA. V trimming: 1 base; J trimming: 6 bases; junction bases outside the gene matches: 2. CDR3 length: 15 residues. This chain connects TRBV7-2 to TRBJ1-6; 8 nucleotides agree with TRBD1. Sequenced input: peripheral blood. The clonotype was recovered from a man in his 60s who had recovered from COVID-19. The CDR3 DNA reads as TGTGCCAGCAGCTTAGGGACAGGGACTAATTCACCCCTCCACTTT. Its translation: CASSLGTGTNSPLHF.